This TCR beta chain is drawn from a study of cytomegalovirus exposure and HLA in healthy donors. Study in general: Inside one of the first data releases sat some 93 million unique TCRs taken from HLA-typed donors. Study-level findings and limits: Most TCR sequences were seen very rarely across donors, but some public TCRs occurred in many. Presence/absence analysis assumed near-uniform sequencing depth across donors.

PCR was performed using 60 Vbeta and 13 Jbeta primers. Assay used: immunoSEQ multiplex PCR; TCRdb lists only in-frame clones, some missing. The data show 150,000 to 200,000 clones, roughly 79% seen once. This CDR3 is built from 13 residues. Germline-derived CDR1 and CDR2 are MDHEN and SYDVKM. The V end was cut by 6 bases, the J end by 6 bases, with 14 bases between. This clone appeared a single time. Its antigen remains unidentified. This sequence originates from a woman in her forties in good health and CMV-seronegative. What was sequenced was PBMCs. V and J are TRBV28 and TRBJ1-2; TRBD1 might be the D (6 bases). DNA for the CDR3: TGTGCCAGCAGCCCCCCAGGGGCGGATGGCTACACCTTC. Protein sequence: CASSPPGADGYTF.